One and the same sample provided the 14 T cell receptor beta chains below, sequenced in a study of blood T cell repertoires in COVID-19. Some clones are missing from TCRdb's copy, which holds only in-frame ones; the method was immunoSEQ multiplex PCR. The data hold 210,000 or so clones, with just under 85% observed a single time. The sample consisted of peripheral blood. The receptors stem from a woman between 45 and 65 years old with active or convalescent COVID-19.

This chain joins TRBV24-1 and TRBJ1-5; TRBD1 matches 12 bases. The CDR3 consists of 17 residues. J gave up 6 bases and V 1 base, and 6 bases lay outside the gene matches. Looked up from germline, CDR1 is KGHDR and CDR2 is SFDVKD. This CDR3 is CATSDFGGTGGGQPQHF. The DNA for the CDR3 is TGTGCCACCAGTGATTTTGGTGGGACAGGGGGCGGTCAGCCCCAGCATTTT.

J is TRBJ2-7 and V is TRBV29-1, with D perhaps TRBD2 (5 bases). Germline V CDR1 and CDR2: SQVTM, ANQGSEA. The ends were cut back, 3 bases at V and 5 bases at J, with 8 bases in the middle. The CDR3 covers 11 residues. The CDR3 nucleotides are TGCAGCGTTGATCACGGGGACGAGCAGTACTTC. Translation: CSVDHGDEQYF.

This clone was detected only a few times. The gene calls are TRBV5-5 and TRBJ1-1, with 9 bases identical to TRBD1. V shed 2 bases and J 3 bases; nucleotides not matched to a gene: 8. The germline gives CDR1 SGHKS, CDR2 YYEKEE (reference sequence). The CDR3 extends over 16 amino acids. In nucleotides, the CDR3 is TGTGCCAGCAGCTTAAAGCCGACAGGGGGTCACACTGAAGCTTTCTTT. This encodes CASSLKPTGGHTEAFF.

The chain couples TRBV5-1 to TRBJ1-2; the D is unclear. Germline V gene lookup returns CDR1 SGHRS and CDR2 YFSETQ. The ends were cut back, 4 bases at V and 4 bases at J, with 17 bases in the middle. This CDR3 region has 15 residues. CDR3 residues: CASSPGGAVPYGYTF. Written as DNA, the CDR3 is TGCGCCAGCAGCCCCGGAGGTGCAGTACCCTATGGCTACACCTTC.

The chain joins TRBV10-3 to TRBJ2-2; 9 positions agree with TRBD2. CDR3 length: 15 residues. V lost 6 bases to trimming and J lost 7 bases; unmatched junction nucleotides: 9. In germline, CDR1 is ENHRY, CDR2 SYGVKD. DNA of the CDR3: TGTGCCATCAGCCTTAGCGGGAGCGCTATCGGGGAGCTGTTTTTT. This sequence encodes CAISLSGSAIGELFF.

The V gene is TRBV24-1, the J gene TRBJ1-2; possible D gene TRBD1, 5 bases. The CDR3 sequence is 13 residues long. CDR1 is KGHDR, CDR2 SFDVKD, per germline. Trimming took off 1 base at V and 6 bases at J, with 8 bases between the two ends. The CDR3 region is CATSDFQGHGYTF. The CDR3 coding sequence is TGTGCCACCAGTGATTTTCAGGGTCATGGCTACACCTTC.

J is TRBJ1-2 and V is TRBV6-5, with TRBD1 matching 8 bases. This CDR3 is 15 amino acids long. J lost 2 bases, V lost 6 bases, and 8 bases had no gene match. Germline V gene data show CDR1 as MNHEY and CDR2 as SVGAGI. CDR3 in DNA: TGTGCCAGCAGGATCCAGGGGGCATCCAACTATGGCTACACCTTC. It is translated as CASRIQGASNYGYTF.

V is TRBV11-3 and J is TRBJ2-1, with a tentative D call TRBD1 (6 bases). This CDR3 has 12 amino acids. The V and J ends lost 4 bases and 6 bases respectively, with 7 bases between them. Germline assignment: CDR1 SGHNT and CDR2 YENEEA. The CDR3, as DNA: TGTGCCAGCAGCTCAGGGGTCAATGAGCAGTTCTTC. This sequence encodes CASSSGVNEQFF.

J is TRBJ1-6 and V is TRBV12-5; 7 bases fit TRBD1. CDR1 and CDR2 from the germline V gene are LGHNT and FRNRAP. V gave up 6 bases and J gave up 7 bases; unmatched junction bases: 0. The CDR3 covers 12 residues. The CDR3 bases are TGTGCTAGTGGGGACAGGAATTCACCCCTCCACTTT. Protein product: CASGDRNSPLHF.

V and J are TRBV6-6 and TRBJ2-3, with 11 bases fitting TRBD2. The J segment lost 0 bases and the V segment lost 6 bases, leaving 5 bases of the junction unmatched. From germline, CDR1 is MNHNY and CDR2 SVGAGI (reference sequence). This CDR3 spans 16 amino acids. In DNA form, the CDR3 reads TGTGCCAGCAGATTAGCGGGGGGGCAAAGCACAGATACGCAGTATTTT. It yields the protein CASRLAGGQSTDTQYF.

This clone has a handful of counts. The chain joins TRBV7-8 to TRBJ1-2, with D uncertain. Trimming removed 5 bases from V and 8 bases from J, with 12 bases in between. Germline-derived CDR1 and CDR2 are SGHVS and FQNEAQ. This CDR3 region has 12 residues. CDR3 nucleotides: TGTGCCAGCAGCGCCTGGACGGGAGGCTACACCTTC. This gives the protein CASSAWTGGYTF.

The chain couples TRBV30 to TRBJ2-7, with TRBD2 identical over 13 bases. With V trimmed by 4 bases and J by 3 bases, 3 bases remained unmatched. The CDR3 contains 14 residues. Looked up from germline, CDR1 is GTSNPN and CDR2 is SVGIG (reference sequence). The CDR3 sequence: CAWTGLAGFYEQYF. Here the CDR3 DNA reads TGTGCCTGGACGGGACTAGCGGGATTCTACGAGCAGTACTTC.

The CDR3 DNA is TGTGCCAGCAGTGAACGGTCTGCGGGGGGCCCCGGGGGGGAGCTGTTTTTT. Translating gives CASSERSAGGPGGELFF. This sequence joins TRBV2 and TRBJ2-2, with TRBD2 identical over 8 bases. Germline trimming cut 2 bases from V and 8 bases from J; bases unmatched to any gene: 13. This CDR3 is built from 17 residues. Germline CDR1 SNHLY, CDR2 FYNNEI.

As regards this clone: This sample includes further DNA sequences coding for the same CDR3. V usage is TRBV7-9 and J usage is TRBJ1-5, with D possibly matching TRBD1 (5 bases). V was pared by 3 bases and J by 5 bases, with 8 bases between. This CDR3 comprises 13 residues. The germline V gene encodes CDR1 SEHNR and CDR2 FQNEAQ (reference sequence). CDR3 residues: CASSLGGDQPQHF. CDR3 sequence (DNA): TGTGCCAGCAGCTTGGGGGGGGATCAGCCCCAGCATTTT.